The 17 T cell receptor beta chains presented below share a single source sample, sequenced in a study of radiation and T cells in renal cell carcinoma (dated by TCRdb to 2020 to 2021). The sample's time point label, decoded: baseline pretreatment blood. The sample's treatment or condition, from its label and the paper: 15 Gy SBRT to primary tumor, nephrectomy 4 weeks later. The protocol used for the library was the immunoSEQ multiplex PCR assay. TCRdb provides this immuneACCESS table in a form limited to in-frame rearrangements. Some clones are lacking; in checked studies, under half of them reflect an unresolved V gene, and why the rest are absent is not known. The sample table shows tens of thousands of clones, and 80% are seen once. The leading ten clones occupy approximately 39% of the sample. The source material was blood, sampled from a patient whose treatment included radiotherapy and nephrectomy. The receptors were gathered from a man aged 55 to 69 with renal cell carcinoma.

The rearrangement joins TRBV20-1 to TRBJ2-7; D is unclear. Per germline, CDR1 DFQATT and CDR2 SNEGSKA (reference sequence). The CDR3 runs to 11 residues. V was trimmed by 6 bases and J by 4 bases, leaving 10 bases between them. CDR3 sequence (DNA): TGCAGTGCCCCCTGGATGTACGAGCAGTACTTC. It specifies CSAPWMYEQYF.

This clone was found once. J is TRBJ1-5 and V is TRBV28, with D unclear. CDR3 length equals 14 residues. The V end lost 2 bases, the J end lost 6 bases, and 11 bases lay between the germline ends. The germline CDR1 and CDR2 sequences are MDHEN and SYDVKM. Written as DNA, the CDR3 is TGTGCCAGCAGTTTACGCTCGGGGAGTCAGCCCCAGCATTTT. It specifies CASSLRSGSQPQHF.

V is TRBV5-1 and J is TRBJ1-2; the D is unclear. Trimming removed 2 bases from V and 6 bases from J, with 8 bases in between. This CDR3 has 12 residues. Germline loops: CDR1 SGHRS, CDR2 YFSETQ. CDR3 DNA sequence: TGCGCCAGCAGCTTAACGGGGAATGGCTACACCTTC. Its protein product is CASSLTGNGYTF.

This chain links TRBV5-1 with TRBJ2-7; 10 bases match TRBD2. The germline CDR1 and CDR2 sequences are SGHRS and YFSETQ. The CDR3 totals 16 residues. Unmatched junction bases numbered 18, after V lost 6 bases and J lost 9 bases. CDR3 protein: CASTQGGLAGAQGQYF. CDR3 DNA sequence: TGCGCCAGCACCCAGGGGGGGCTAGCGGGAGCCCAGGGGCAGTACTTC.

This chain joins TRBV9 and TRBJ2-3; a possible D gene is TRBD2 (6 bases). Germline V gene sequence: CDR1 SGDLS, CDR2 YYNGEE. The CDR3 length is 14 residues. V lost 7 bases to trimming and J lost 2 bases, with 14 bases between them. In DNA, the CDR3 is TGTGCCAGCGTCGGGGGATCTATCACAGATACGCAGTATTTT. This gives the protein CASVGGSITDTQYF.

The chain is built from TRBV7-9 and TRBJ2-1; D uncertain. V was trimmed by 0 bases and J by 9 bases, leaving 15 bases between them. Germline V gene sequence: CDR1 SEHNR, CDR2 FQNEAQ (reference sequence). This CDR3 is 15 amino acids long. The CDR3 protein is CASSLADPPLGEQFF. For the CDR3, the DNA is TGTGCCAGCAGCTTAGCGGACCCCCCTTTAGGTGAGCAGTTCTTC.

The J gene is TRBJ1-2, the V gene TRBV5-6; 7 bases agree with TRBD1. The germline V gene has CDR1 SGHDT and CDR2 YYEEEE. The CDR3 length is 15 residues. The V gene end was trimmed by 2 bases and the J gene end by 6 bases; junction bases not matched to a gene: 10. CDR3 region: CASSLGTAVMDGYTF. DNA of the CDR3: TGTGCCAGCAGCTTAGGGACAGCCGTGATGGATGGCTACACCTTC.

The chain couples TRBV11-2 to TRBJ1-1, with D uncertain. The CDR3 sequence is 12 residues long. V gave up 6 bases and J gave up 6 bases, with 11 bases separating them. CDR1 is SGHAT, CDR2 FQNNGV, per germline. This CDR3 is CASRGLGAEAFF. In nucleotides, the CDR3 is TGTGCCAGCAGAGGGTTGGGCGCTGAAGCTTTCTTT. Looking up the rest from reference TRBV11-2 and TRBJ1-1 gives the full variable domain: EAGVAQSPRYKIIEKRQSVAFWCNPISGHATLYWYQQILGQGPKLLIQFQNNGVVDDSQLPKDRFSAERLKGVDSTLKIQPAKLEDSAVYLCASRGLGAEAFFGQGTRLTVV.

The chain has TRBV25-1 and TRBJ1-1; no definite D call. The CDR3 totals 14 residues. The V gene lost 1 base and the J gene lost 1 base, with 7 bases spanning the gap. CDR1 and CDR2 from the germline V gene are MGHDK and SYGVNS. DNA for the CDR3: TGTGCCAGCAGTGAATTACTACCGAACACTGAAGCTTTCTTT. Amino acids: CASSELLPNTEAFF. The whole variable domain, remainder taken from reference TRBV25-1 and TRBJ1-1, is EADIYQTPRYLVIGTGKKITLECSQTMGHDKMYWYQQDPGMELHLIHYSYGVNSTEKGDLSSESTVSRIRTEHFPLTLESARPSHTSQYLCASSELLPNTEAFFGQGTRLTVV.

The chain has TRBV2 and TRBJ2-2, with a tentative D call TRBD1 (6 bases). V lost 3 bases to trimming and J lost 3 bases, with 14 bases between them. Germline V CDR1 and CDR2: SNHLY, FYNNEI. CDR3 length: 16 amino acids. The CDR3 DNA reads TGTGCCAGCAGTGACCCTGGGGGCGCGGACACCGGGGAGCTGTTTTTT. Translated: CASSDPGGADTGELFF.

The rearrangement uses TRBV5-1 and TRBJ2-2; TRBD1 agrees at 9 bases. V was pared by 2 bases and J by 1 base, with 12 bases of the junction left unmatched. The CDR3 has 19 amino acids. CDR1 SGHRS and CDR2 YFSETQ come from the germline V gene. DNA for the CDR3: TGCGCCAGCAGCTTACTCCCGGGACAGGGCGGTCTGAACACCGGGGAGCTGTTTTTT. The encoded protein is CASSLLPGQGGLNTGELFF.

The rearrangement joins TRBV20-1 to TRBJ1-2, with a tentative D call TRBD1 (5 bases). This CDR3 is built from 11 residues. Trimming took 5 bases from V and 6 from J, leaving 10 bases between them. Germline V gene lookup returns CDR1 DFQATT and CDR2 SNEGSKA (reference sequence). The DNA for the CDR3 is TGCAGTGCTGGACGGGGGGATGGCTACACCTTC. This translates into CSAGRGDGYTF.

The CDR3 loop is CASSMAQFNQPQHF. The CDR3 nucleotides are TGTGCCAGTAGTATGGCCCAGTTCAATCAGCCCCAGCATTTT. The V and J genes are TRBV19 and TRBJ1-5; D is ambiguous. There are 14 residues in the CDR3. Germline CDR1 is LNHDA and CDR2 is SQIVND (reference sequence). V was trimmed by 3 bases and J by 3 bases, leaving 9 bases between them. The variable domain in full, with the rest retrieved from reference TRBV19 and TRBJ1-5, is DGGITQSPKYLFRKEGQNVTLSCEQNLNHDAMYWYRQDPGQGLRLIYYSQIVNDFQKGDIAEGYSVSREKKESFPLTVTSAQKNPTAFYLCASSMAQFNQPQHFGDGTRLSIL.

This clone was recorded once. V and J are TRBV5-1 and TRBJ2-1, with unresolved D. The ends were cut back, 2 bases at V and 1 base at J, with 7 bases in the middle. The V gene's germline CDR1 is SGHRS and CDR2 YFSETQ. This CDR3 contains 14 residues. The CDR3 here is CASSFGSSYNEQFF. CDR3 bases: TGCGCCAGCAGCTTTGGCTCATCCTACAATGAGCAGTTCTTC.

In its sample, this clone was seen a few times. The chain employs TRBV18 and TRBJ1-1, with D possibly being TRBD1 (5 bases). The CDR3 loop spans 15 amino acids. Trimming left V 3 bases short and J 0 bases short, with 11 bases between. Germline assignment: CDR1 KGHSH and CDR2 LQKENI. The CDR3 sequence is CASSPQQDLNTEAFF. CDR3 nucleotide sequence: TGTGCCAGCTCACCGCAACAGGACTTGAACACTGAAGCTTTCTTT.

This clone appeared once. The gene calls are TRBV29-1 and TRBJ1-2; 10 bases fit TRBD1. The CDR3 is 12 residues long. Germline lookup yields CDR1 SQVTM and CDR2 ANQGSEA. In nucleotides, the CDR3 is TGCAGTGTGGGGACAGGGGTTCTCGGCTACACCTTC. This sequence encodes CSVGTGVLGYTF.

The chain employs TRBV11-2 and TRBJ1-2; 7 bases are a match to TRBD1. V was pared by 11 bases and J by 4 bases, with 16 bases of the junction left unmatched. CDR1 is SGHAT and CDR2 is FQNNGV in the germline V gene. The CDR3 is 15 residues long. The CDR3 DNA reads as TGTGCCCCCTCCCTTAGACAGGGTGGGATCTATGGCTACACCTTC. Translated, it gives CAPSLRQGGIYGYTF.